What follows is one TCR beta chain and its context. Its antigen remains unidentified. This record belongs to a study of T cell repertoires in cytomegalovirus infection. Turning to the study itself: The public TCR beta signatures pointed to both CMV infection and matching HLA type.

Study-wide findings and caveats: CMV-specific TCR beta clonotypes restricted by HLA-C dominated the ex vivo response.

V dropped 5 bases and J dropped 3; count of bases not matched to a gene: 8. CDR1 is MNHEY and CDR2 is SMNVEV in the germline V gene (reference sequence). The CDR3 runs to 16 residues. Each CDR3 protein gets one entry after TCRdb re-called the reads with MiXCR. The table includes around 900,000 distinct CDR3 sequences, around a third detected once. The sample consisted of cultured CD8+ T cells from PBMCs, taken from culture after CMV antigen stimulation. The genes are TRBV27 and TRBJ1-5, with TRBD1 matching 9 bases. This sequence originates from a human donor in good health (CMV status not recorded). Some clones in this sample may be carry-over from other donors' samples. The CDR3 DNA reads TGTGCCAGCAGTCAATTCGGGACAGGGAACAATCAGCCCCAGCATTTT. Protein product: CASSQFGTGNNQPQHF.